The following is a TCR beta chain sequence with its context. Its antigen is unknown. The CDR3 runs to 15 residues. Germline assignment: CDR1 SEHNR and CDR2 FQNEAQ (reference sequence). The study made its TRB cDNA libraries by 5' RACE, adding UMI labels. With the 5' RACE reads reprocessed, TCRdb shows one record per CDR3 protein and no DNA. The sample includes roughly 90,000 distinct CDR3 sequences. The data stem from a study of CXCR3-negative and CXCR3-positive naive CD8 T cells. Whole-study findings and limits: Naive cells positive for CXCR3 carried more hydrophobic TRB CDR3s than CXCR3-negative ones.

The chain combines TRBV7-9 with TRBJ1-3. This TCR was recovered from a human donor in good health. Some clones in this sample may be carry-over from other donors' samples. Sequenced material: naive CXCR3- CD8+ T cells from blood. Sample subset: CD45RO-CCR7+CD27+CD95- naive CD8+ T cells lacking CXCR3 (TNR3-). The CDR3 sequence is CASGGMPGPGNTIYF.